Listed here is a single TCR beta chain. Patients at the Seattle site were enrolled during active infection and followed longitudinally. This specimen comes from a study of blood T cell repertoires in COVID-19. Germline CDR1 reads SGHVS; CDR2 reads FNYEAQ. V gave up 5 bases and J gave up 3 bases; unmatched junction bases: 10. The CDR3 length is 16 residues. Libraries were prepared by immunoSEQ multiplex PCR; TCRdb keeps only in-frame clonotypes and omits some of them. The table has approximately 320,000 clones, over 85% seen once. Material for sequencing was peripheral blood. The TCR sequence derives from a woman in her 30s with COVID-19, enrolled during active disease. This chain connects TRBV7-6 to TRBJ2-1, with TRBD2 matching 7 bases. CDR3 in DNA: TGTGCCAGCAGCCCCCGGGACGGGGGGAACTACAATGAGCAGTTCTTC. This codes for CASSPRDGGNYNEQFF. Full variable domain (missing parts from reference TRBV7-6 and TRBJ2-1): GAGVSQSPRYKVTKRGQDVALRCDPISGHVSLYWYRQALGQGPEFLTYFNYEAQQDKSGLPNDRFSAERPEGSISTLTIQRTEQRDSAMYRCASSPRDGGNYNEQFFGPGTRLTVL.